The present entry profiles one T cell receptor beta chain with its context. Clones were sequenced by immunoSEQ multiplex PCR, and TCRdb holds only the in-frame ones, with some missing. The sample records 200,000 to 300,000 clones, around 88% being singletons. The sample comes from a study of blood T cell repertoires in COVID-19. The CDR3 sequence is 13 residues long. Germline V CDR1 and CDR2: SGHDN, FVKESK. V dropped 4 bases and J dropped 5; count of bases not matched to a gene: 3. This TCR derives from a woman in her forties with acute COVID-19. The sample was PBMCs or T cells enriched from blood (not recorded which). The chain recombines TRBV14 with TRBJ1-2; 8 nucleotides match TRBD1. The CDR3 bases are TGTGCCAGCAGCCCGGACAGGGTATATGGCTACACCTTC. This gives the protein CASSPDRVYGYTF.